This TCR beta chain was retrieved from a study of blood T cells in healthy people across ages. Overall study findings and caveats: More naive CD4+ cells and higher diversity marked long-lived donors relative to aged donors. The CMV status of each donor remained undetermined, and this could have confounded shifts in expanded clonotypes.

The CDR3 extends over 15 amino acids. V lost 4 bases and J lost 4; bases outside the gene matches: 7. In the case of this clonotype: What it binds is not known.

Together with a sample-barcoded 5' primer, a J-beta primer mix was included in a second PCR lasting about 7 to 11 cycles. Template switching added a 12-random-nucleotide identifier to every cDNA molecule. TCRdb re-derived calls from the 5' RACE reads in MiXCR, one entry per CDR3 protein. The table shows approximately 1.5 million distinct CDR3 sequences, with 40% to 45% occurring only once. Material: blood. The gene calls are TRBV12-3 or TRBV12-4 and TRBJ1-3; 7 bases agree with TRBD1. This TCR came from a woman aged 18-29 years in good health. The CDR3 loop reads CASSSTGSFGNTIYF. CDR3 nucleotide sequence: TGTGCCAGCAGTTCGACAGGGTCTTTCGGAAACACCATATATTTT.